Shown below are 22 T cell receptor beta chains from a single sample sequenced in a study of T cell responses to AZD1222 COVID-19 vaccine. Clones were read by immunoSEQ multiplex PCR, and TCRdb kept only the in-frame ones, dropping some. Among about 120,000 clones listed, approximately 93% were seen once. The material sequenced was peripheral blood, taken on day 0 of AZD1222 vaccination. These receptors were obtained from an adult in good health.

The CDR3: CASSEDRDSNQPQHF. The CDR3 nucleotides read TGTGCCAGCAGTGAAGACCGGGACAGCAATCAGCCCCAGCATTTT. The chain uses TRBV2 and TRBJ1-5; possibly TRBD1 for D (5 bases). Germline-derived CDR1 and CDR2 are SNHLY and FYNNEI. Trimming took off 1 base at V and 1 base at J, with 8 bases between the two ends. The CDR3 consists of 15 residues.

The chain is built from TRBV6-5 and TRBJ2-2, with D perhaps matching TRBD1 (6 bases). Germline CDR1 MNHEY, CDR2 SVGAGI. V lost 8 bases and J lost 3, with 13 bases in between. This CDR3 is built from 14 residues. The CDR3 loop reads CASRVQGYTGELFF. For the CDR3, the DNA is TGTGCCAGCCGGGTGCAGGGGTACACCGGGGAGCTGTTTTTT.

With regard to this clone: The sample contains more than one DNA sequence encoding this CDR3. V usage is TRBV3-1 (or the pseudogene TRBV3-2) and J usage is TRBJ1-1; D call uncertain. The CDR3 runs 12 residues. The germline V and J ends were trimmed by 4 bases and 0 bases, with 3 bases remaining between them. Germline CDR1 is LGHDT and CDR2 is YNNKEL (reference sequence). CDR3 sequence (DNA): TGTGCCAGCAGCCGTTTGAACACTGAAGCTTTCTTT. This codes for CASSRLNTEAFF.

This chain uses TRBV11-3 with TRBJ2-1; no definite D call. With 4 bases removed from V and 7 bases from J, the gap between germline ends came to 8 bases. Germline CDR1 is SGHNT and CDR2 is YENEEA. CDR3 length: 12 amino acids. Here the CDR3 reads CASSSSLNEQFF. Here the CDR3 DNA reads TGTGCCAGCAGCTCCTCTCTGAATGAGCAGTTCTTC.

This chain joins TRBV13 and TRBJ1-4; TRBD1 agrees at 8 bases. V trimming: 2 bases; J trimming: 5 bases; junction bases outside the gene matches: 1. The CDR3 consists of 14 residues. Germline CDR1 reads PRHDT; CDR2 reads FYEKMQ (reference sequence). CDR3 loop: CASSLRTGNEKLFF. The CDR3 DNA is TGTGCCAGCAGCTTAAGGACAGGGAATGAAAAACTGTTTTTT.

V usage is TRBV5-1 and J usage is TRBJ2-7; 9 bases fit TRBD1. Unmatched junction bases numbered 5, after V lost 0 bases and J lost 4 bases. Germline V gives CDR1 SGHRS, CDR2 YFSETQ. The CDR3 sequence is 15 residues long. This chain's CDR3 is CASSLEGTGPYEQYF. The CDR3 DNA sequence: TGCGCCAGCAGCTTGGAGGGGACAGGGCCGTACGAGCAGTACTTC.

The V gene is TRBV5-4, the J gene TRBJ1-1, with 10 bases aligning to TRBD1. The CDR3 sequence is 14 residues long. V lost 4 bases to trimming and J lost 5 bases; unmatched junction nucleotides: 5. Germline V gene data show CDR1 as SGHNT and CDR2 as YYREEE (reference sequence). The CDR3 here is CASSLRDRGTEAFF. The CDR3 coding sequence is TGTGCCAGCAGCCTTCGGGACAGGGGAACTGAAGCTTTCTTT.

This rearrangement joins TRBV28 to TRBJ1-6; D is uncertain. CDR3 length equals 19 residues. V was cut by 3 bases and J by 7 bases, with 25 bases left in between. The germline CDR1 and CDR2 sequences are MDHEN and SYDVKM. CDR3 amino acids: CASSFLRGIKGPVNSPLHF. DNA for the CDR3: TGTGCCAGCAGTTTTTTACGGGGAATCAAAGGGCCAGTAAATTCACCCCTCCACTTT.

The chain recombines TRBV28 with TRBJ2-6; D not certain. There are 17 residues in the CDR3. The germline CDR1 and CDR2 sequences are MDHEN and SYDVKM. V lost 3 bases and J lost 2, with 14 bases in between. CDR3 nucleotide sequence: TGTGCCAGCAGTTTGTCGTTGGGTCAGGCTGGGGCCAACGTCCTGACTTTC. This sequence encodes CASSLSLGQAGANVLTF.

V is TRBV7-6 and J is TRBJ2-7; perhaps TRBD2 as D (6 bases). Trimming shortened V by 3 bases and J by 2 bases, and 14 bases separated the two germline ends. The germline gives CDR1 SGHVS, CDR2 FNYEAQ. This CDR3 has 15 residues. Here the CDR3 reads CASSFTPGATYEQYF. The CDR3, as DNA: TGTGCCAGCAGCTTCACACCGGGAGCAACCTACGAGCAGTACTTC.

The chain couples TRBV4-1 to TRBJ1-1; a possible D gene is TRBD1 (5 bases). The CDR3 has 16 residues. V was clipped by 1 base and J by 1 base, with 13 bases between them. Germline V gene sequence: CDR1 MGHRA, CDR2 YSYEKL. As DNA, the CDR3 is TGCGCCAGCAGCCAAGCTTCTCGAGGACAGAACACTGAAGCTTTCTTT. Its translation is CASSQASRGQNTEAFF.

V and J are TRBV5-1 and TRBJ1-5; the match to TRBD1 covers 7 bases. The germline CDR1 and CDR2 sequences are SGHRS and YFSETQ. With V trimmed by 0 bases and J by 8 bases, 11 bases remained unmatched. This CDR3 is built from 16 residues. The CDR3 sequence is CASSLAVDIGGKPQHF. In DNA, the CDR3 is TGCGCCAGCAGCTTGGCCGTGGACATAGGGGGCAAGCCCCAGCATTTT. Based on the CDR3 plus reference TRBV5-1 and TRBJ1-5, the full variable domain is KAGVTQTPRYLIKTRGQQVTLSCSPISGHRSVSWYQQTPGQGLQFLFEYFSETQRNKGNFPGRFSGRQFSNSRSEMNVSTLELGDSALYLCASSLAVDIGGKPQHFGDGTRLSIL.

The CDR3 spells CASSLSGSFSNEQFF. CDR3 bases: TGTGCCAGCAGCCTTAGCGGGAGTTTCTCAAATGAGCAGTTCTTC. V usage is TRBV7-2 and J usage is TRBJ2-1; 9 bases match TRBD2. In germline, CDR1 is SGHTA, CDR2 FQGNSA. This CDR3 comprises 15 residues. V was clipped by 5 bases and J by 7 bases; unmatched bases: 9. Full variable domain (remainder filled in from reference TRBV7-2 and TRBJ2-1): GAGVSQSPSNKVTEKGKDVELRCDPISGHTALYWYRQSLGQGLEFLIYFQGNSAPDKSGLPSDRFSAERTGGSVSTLTIQRTQQEDSAVYLCASSLSGSFSNEQFFGPGTRLTVL.

The V call is TRBV28, the J call TRBJ1-1; D may be TRBD1 (5 bases). Trimming took 2 bases from V and 0 from J, leaving 10 bases between them. Germline loops: CDR1 MDHEN, CDR2 SYDVKM. This CDR3 is 15 amino acids long. CDR3 sequence reads: CASSLPGELNTEAFF. The DNA for the CDR3 is TGTGCCAGCAGTTTACCGGGGGAACTGAACACTGAAGCTTTCTTT. Full variable domain (rest looked up from reference TRBV28 and TRBJ1-1): DVKVTQSSRYLVKRTGEKVFLECVQDMDHENMFWYRQDPGLGLRLIYFSYDVKMKEKGDIPEGYSVSREKKERFSLILESASTNQTSMYLCASSLPGELNTEAFFGQGTRLTVV.

The chain employs TRBV5-1 and TRBJ2-3; the D is unclear. Germline lookup yields CDR1 SGHRS and CDR2 YFSETQ. The CDR3 extends over 13 amino acids. Trimming shortened V by 2 bases and J by 2 bases, and 6 bases separated the two germline ends. The CDR3 here is CASSLSHTDTQYF. The CDR3 region has the DNA TGCGCCAGCAGCTTAAGCCACACAGATACGCAGTATTTT.

The chain links TRBV11-2 to TRBJ2-2; 10 positions agree with TRBD1. The CDR3 is made up of 15 amino acids. Trimming took 4 bases from V and 5 from J; bases not matched to a gene: 4. Germline V gene data show CDR1 as SGHAT and CDR2 as FQNNGV. CDR3 coding DNA: TGTGCCAGCAGCTCCCGGACAGGGGGTACCGGGGAGCTGTTTTTT. This sequence encodes CASSSRTGGTGELFF.

The chain couples TRBV28 to TRBJ1-1; D may be TRBD1 (5 bases). This CDR3 is 16 amino acids long. The ends were cut back, 4 bases at V and 2 bases at J, with 17 bases in the middle. Germline CDR1 MDHEN, CDR2 SYDVKM. CDR3 region: CASSWRGAPLNTEAFF. Here the CDR3 DNA reads TGTGCCAGCAGTTGGCGGGGCGCTCCGTTAAACACTGAAGCTTTCTTT.

J is TRBJ2-1 and V is TRBV12-3 or TRBV12-4; D call uncertain. This CDR3 comprises 12 residues. The V and J ends lost 4 bases and 7 bases respectively, with 8 bases between them. CDR3 sequence: CASSWHLNEQFF. The CDR3 DNA reads TGTGCCAGCAGTTGGCATTTGAATGAGCAGTTCTTC.

The genes are TRBV7-2 and TRBJ2-5, with 8 bases aligning to TRBD2. Germline CDR1 SGHTA, CDR2 FQGNSA. The junction had 13 bases not matched to a gene; V was cut back by 5 bases and J by 5 bases. CDR3 length: 16 amino acids. CDR3 sequence reads: CASSLRLAGQGETQYF. The CDR3 DNA follows: TGTGCCAGCAGCCTCCGGTTAGCGGGGCAGGGGGAGACCCAGTACTTC. The full variable domain, in which reference TRBV7-2 and TRBJ2-5 provide the parts outside the CDR3, is GAGVSQSPSNKVTEKGKDVELRCDPISGHTALYWYRQSLGQGLEFLIYFQGNSAPDKSGLPSDRFSAERTGGSVSTLTIQRTQQEDSAVYLCASSLRLAGQGETQYFGPGTRLLVL.

V gene TRBV27 combines with J gene TRBJ1-5; possible D gene TRBD1, 6 bases. The CDR3 contains 15 residues. V was cut by 4 bases and J by 3 bases, with 13 bases left in between. Per germline, CDR1 MNHEY and CDR2 SMNVEV (reference sequence). The DNA for the CDR3 is TGTGCCAGCAGTTCTAGGGGGGCTCTCAATCAGCCCCAGCATTTT. Its protein is CASSSRGALNQPQHF.

The chain recombines TRBV27 with TRBJ2-3; 7 positions agree with TRBD1. With V trimmed by 8 bases and J by 10 bases, 18 bases remained unmatched. Germline assignment: CDR1 MNHEY and CDR2 SMNVEV (reference sequence). The CDR3 is 15 residues long. CDR3 in DNA: TGTGCCAGCCTCTCCCCGGACAGGATTCAGGGGCCGCAGTATTTT. It is translated as CASLSPDRIQGPQYF.

The chain recombines TRBV30 with TRBJ2-1; 8 positions match TRBD2. With 0 bases clipped from V and 4 bases from J, the junction kept 2 bases outside the gene matches. The CDR3 totals 14 residues. Germline CDR1 is GTSNPN and CDR2 is SVGIG (reference sequence). The CDR3 sequence: CAWSVTSGYNEQFF. CDR3 sequence (DNA): TGTGCCTGGAGTGTCACTAGCGGATACAATGAGCAGTTCTTC.